This section outlines one TCR beta chain sequence together with its context. The data were obtained in a study of cytomegalovirus exposure and HLA in healthy donors. Only in-frame clones appear in the TCRdb table, and some are missing; sequencing was by immunoSEQ multiplex PCR. The table has 150,000 to 200,000 clones, approximately 89% seen once. The TCR sequence derives from a woman aged 18-35 years in good health and CMV-seropositive. Sequenced material: PBMCs.

CDR3: CASSYRARTEAFF. Here the CDR3 DNA reads TGTGCCAGCAGTTACAGAGCCCGCACTGAAGCTTTCTTT. The chain combines TRBV6-5 with TRBJ1-1; D is unclear. Germline V CDR1 and CDR2: MNHEY, SVGAGI. Trimming cost V 2 bases and J 4 bases, with 8 bases left between them. There are 13 residues in the CDR3.